What follows are 10 T cell receptor beta chains derived from one specimen sequenced in a study of shared clonotypes between healthy human individuals (TCRdb year 2020). The library was produced with the immunoSEQ multiplex PCR assay. TCRdb re-hosts the immuneACCESS table, in-frame sequences only. Its copies lack some clones; in the studies checked, an unresolved V gene accounts for under half of them, and the cause for the rest is not known. Present in this sample are around 980,000 clones, around three quarters of which were seen just once. Roughly 0.65% of the sample goes to the ten largest clones. What was sequenced was memory CD4+ T cells from PBMCs. The cell subset or site label for this specimen denotes: CD45RA-negative fraction. These receptor sequences come from a man aged 18 to 29 in good health. Some clones in this sample may be carry-over from other donors' samples.

This sequence joins TRBV28 and TRBJ2-3; no clear D. From germline, CDR1 is MDHEN and CDR2 SYDVKM. The V and J ends lost 3 bases and 4 bases respectively, with 5 bases between them. This CDR3 has 12 amino acids. The CDR3 DNA follows: TGTGCCAGCAGTTTCCGGCCAGATACGCAGTATTTT. This gives the protein CASSFRPDTQYF.

This clone was seen a handful of times. The chain employs TRBV5-4 and TRBJ2-6; D not certain. V lost 5 bases and J lost 2, with 8 bases in between. CDR1 is SGHNT and CDR2 is YYREEE in the germline V gene (reference sequence). The CDR3 loop spans 14 amino acids. The DNA of the CDR3 is TGTGCCAGCAGGCCGGAGACTGGGGCCAACGTCCTGACTTTC. Translation: CASRPETGANVLTF.

There are a few counts of this clone. The chain joins TRBV7-9 to TRBJ2-3, with D possibly being TRBD2 (5 bases). Trimming cost V 2 bases and J 4 bases, with 19 bases left between them. The V gene's germline CDR1 is SEHNR and CDR2 FQNEAQ (reference sequence). The CDR3 has 17 residues. DNA of the CDR3: TGTGCCAGCAGCTTACCCACCGGGCGGGCAAAAGCAGATACGCAGTATTTT. It is translated as CASSLPTGRAKADTQYF.

Concerning this clone itself: Additional DNA sequences in this sample encode the identical CDR3. The rearrangement links TRBV7-9 to TRBJ1-4; TRBD1 matches 11 bases. Germline loops: CDR1 SEHNR, CDR2 FQNEAQ (reference sequence). Trimming took 5 bases from V and 7 from J; bases not matched to a gene: 3. The CDR3 is 14 amino acids. CDR3 nucleotide sequence: TGTGCCAGCAGCCTGGGACAGGGGGGTGAAAAACTGTTTTTT. Translated: CASSLGQGGEKLFF. Complete variable domain (other parts from reference TRBV7-9 and TRBJ1-4): DTGVSQNPRHKITKRGQNVTFRCDPISEHNRLYWYRQTLGQGPEFLTYFQNEAQLEKSRLLSDRFSAERPKGSFSTLEIQRTEQGDSAMYLCASSLGQGGEKLFFGSGTQLSVL.

The chain employs TRBV27 and TRBJ2-2; TRBD2 is a possible D gene (6 bases). The V end was cut by 3 bases, the J end by 1 base, with 9 bases between. In germline, CDR1 is MNHEY, CDR2 SMNVEV (reference sequence). CDR3 length: 15 amino acids. The CDR3: CASSFERVNTGELFF. The CDR3 coding sequence is TGTGCCAGCAGTTTCGAGCGGGTGAACACCGGGGAGCTGTTTTTT.

Concerning this clone itself: This same CDR3 is encoded by further DNA sequences in the sample. V is TRBV7-6 and J is TRBJ2-1; D might be TRBD1 (6 bases). The CDR3 length is 13 residues. Trimming removed 6 bases at V and 3 bases at J, with 9 bases between. CDR1 is SGHVS, CDR2 FNYEAQ, per germline. CDR3 sequence reads: CASSLDSYNEQFF. CDR3 bases: TGTGCCAGCAGTTTGGACAGCTACAATGAGCAGTTCTTC.

The V call is TRBV7-3, the J call TRBJ1-1, with D uncertain. CDR1 and CDR2 (germline): SGHTA, FQGTGA. The V and J ends lost 1 base and 6 bases respectively, with 9 bases between them. The CDR3 loop spans 13 amino acids. The CDR3 is CASSLRRESEAFF. CDR3 nucleotide sequence: TGTGCCAGCAGCTTAAGACGAGAATCTGAAGCTTTCTTT.

The V gene is TRBV7-2, the J gene TRBJ2-7; a weak D match, TRBD2 (5 bases). The CDR3 is made up of 15 amino acids. Trimming shortened V by 5 bases and J by 1 base, and 15 bases separated the two germline ends. Per the germline V gene, CDR1 is SGHTA and CDR2 is FQGNSA. CDR3 bases: TGTGCCAGCAGCCCCCGAGCAGAGGGATCCTACGAGCAGTACTTC. As protein: CASSPRAEGSYEQYF.

V gene TRBV5-4 combines with J gene TRBJ2-3, with 10 positions matching TRBD2. The trim removed 2 bases at V and 2 bases at J, leaving 8 bases unmatched. CDR1 and CDR2 from the germline V gene are SGHNT and YYREEE (reference sequence). CDR3 length: 17 residues. The CDR3 DNA is TGTGCCAGCAGCTTTCGACTAGCGGGCGCTAACACAGATACGCAGTATTTT. Its protein is CASSFRLAGANTDTQYF. Based on the CDR3 plus reference TRBV5-4 and TRBJ2-3, the full variable domain is ETGVTQSPTHLIKTRGQQVTLRCSSQSGHNTVSWYQQALGQGPQFIFQYYREEENGRGNFPPRFSGLQFPNYSSELNVNALELDDSALYLCASSFRLAGANTDTQYFGPGTRLTVL.

The rearrangement uses TRBV28 and TRBJ1-2, with unresolved D. V dropped 3 bases and J dropped 4 bases, with 6 bases sitting between them. The germline CDR1 and CDR2 sequences are MDHEN and SYDVKM. This CDR3 contains 12 residues. CDR3 protein: CASSFHRYGYTF. In nucleotides, the CDR3 is TGTGCCAGCAGTTTCCATCGCTATGGCTACACCTTC.